Below, 29 T cell receptor beta chains from the same sample are listed, as sequenced in a study of T cell changes during pregnancy in multiple sclerosis. Measured with immunoSEQ multiplex PCR; TCRdb has only the in-frame clones, and not every one. This table holds 30,000 to 40,000 clones, about 90% found once. The sequencing used CD4+ T cells from peripheral blood mononuclear cells, collected before pregnancy. These receptors came from a female donor with multiple sclerosis, enrolled in a pregnancy study.

V and J are TRBV5-1 and TRBJ1-6; tentative D call: TRBD1 (6 bases). The CDR3 has 14 residues. Germline V gives CDR1 SGHRS, CDR2 YFSETQ. V gave up 0 bases and J gave up 6 bases, with 7 bases separating them. Written as DNA, the CDR3 is TGCGCCAGCAGCTTGGACAGGGTTAATTCACCCCTCCACTTT. This codes for CASSLDRVNSPLHF.

This chain joins TRBV5-5 and TRBJ2-3, with 7 bases aligning to TRBD1. Germline V gene sequence: CDR1 SGHKS, CDR2 YYEKEE (reference sequence). The V gene end was trimmed by 3 bases and the J gene end by 5 bases; junction bases not matched to a gene: 12. The CDR3 is made up of 16 amino acids. The CDR3 bases are TGTGCCAGCAGCTCGTCGGACAGGATACAGGGAGATACGCAGTATTTT. This codes for CASSSSDRIQGDTQYF. Full variable domain (rest looked up from reference TRBV5-5 and TRBJ2-3): DAGVTQSPTHLIKTRGQQVTLRCSPISGHKSVSWYQQVLGQGPQFIFQYYEKEERGRGNFPDRFSARQFPNYSSELNVNALLLGDSALYLCASSSSDRIQGDTQYFGPGTRLTVL.

The chain employs TRBV7-3 and TRBJ1-1, with a possible D match to TRBD1 (5 bases). The V gene's germline CDR1 is SGHTA and CDR2 FQGTGA. This CDR3 has 11 amino acids. Between the trimmed V and J ends, which lost 5 bases and 8 bases, there was a span of 9 bases. CDR3 sequence reads: CASSDGGEAFF. The CDR3 nucleotides are TGTGCCAGCAGCGACGGGGGGGAAGCTTTCTTT.

This chain links TRBV9 with TRBJ1-1, with 7 bases identical to TRBD1. V was pared by 4 bases and J by 8 bases, with 8 bases of the junction left unmatched. CDR1 SGDLS and CDR2 YYNGEE come from the germline V gene. This CDR3 spans 13 amino acids. For the CDR3, the DNA is TGTGCCAGCAGCCCTAGGGGGCCAGGGGAAGCTTTCTTT. Translation gives CASSPRGPGEAFF. Combining the CDR3 with reference TRBV9 and TRBJ1-1 gives the whole variable domain DSGVTQTPKHLITATGQRVTLRCSPRSGDLSVYWYQQSLDQGLQFLIQYYNGEERAKGNILERFSAQQFPDLHSELNLSSLELGDSALYFCASSPRGPGEAFFGQGTRLTVV.

This chain uses TRBV7-9 with TRBJ1-1; D remains unclear. With 1 base removed from V and 4 bases from J, the gap between germline ends came to 7 bases. This CDR3 is 13 amino acids long. Germline V CDR1 and CDR2: SEHNR, FQNEAQ (reference sequence). CDR3 sequence reads: CASSLEPATEAFF. The DNA of the CDR3 is TGTGCCAGCAGCTTAGAGCCCGCCACTGAAGCTTTCTTT.

The chain is built from TRBV11-2 and TRBJ1-1; 7 bases map to TRBD1. The CDR3 sequence is 15 residues long. From germline, CDR1 is SGHAT and CDR2 FQNNGV. The V segment lost 7 bases and the J segment 4 bases; nucleotides outside the gene matches: 12. DNA for the CDR3: TGTGCCAGCAACTACAACGGGGCAGGGGGCACTGAAGCTTTCTTT. Protein: CASNYNGAGGTEAFF.

The J gene is TRBJ2-6, the V gene TRBV7-9; no definite D call. The CDR3 has 15 residues. The germline V gene has CDR1 SEHNR and CDR2 FQNEAQ (reference sequence). V shed 3 bases and J shed 4 bases, with 10 bases lying between them. In nucleotides, the CDR3 is TGTGCCAGCAGCTTTAGTTCTTCAGGGGCCAACGTCCTGACTTTC. It specifies CASSFSSSGANVLTF.

The chain recombines TRBV9 with TRBJ1-3, with a possible D match to TRBD1 (6 bases). The CDR3 is 15 residues long. CDR1 SGDLS and CDR2 YYNGEE come from the germline V gene. The V end lost 0 bases, the J end lost 2 bases, and 9 bases lay between the germline ends. CDR3 residues: CASSVDWGPGNTIYF. The CDR3 DNA follows: TGTGCCAGCAGCGTAGATTGGGGGCCTGGAAACACCATATATTTT.

The chain couples TRBV18 to TRBJ2-1, with 8 bases that match TRBD2. The V gene end was trimmed by 0 bases and the J gene end by 5 bases; junction bases not matched to a gene: 3. This CDR3 comprises 15 residues. The germline V gene encodes CDR1 KGHSH and CDR2 LQKENI. The CDR3 DNA reads as TGTGCCAGCTCACCACCCGGGGGGGCCGACAATGAGCAGTTCTTC. Its protein is CASSPPGGADNEQFF. The complete variable domain, with remaining parts taken from reference TRBV18 and TRBJ2-1, reads NAGVMQNPRHLVRRRGQEARLRCSPMKGHSHVYWYRQLPEEGLKFMVYLQKENIIDESGMPKERFSAEFPKEGPSILRIQQVVRGDSAAYFCASSPPGGADNEQFFGPGTRLTVL.

This clone was seen once. This chain connects TRBV6-5 to TRBJ2-1; TRBD2 matches 10 bases. J gave up 12 bases and V 4 bases, and 9 bases lay outside the gene matches. Germline V gene sequence: CDR1 MNHEY, CDR2 SVGAGI. The CDR3 spans 14 residues. CDR3: CASSSSGTSVGQFF. As DNA, the CDR3 is TGTGCCAGCAGTTCCTCCGGGACTAGCGTTGGGCAGTTCTTC.

This chain connects TRBV6-5 to TRBJ1-1; D remains unclear. This CDR3 contains 14 residues. CDR1 and CDR2 (germline): MNHEY, SVGAGI. V gave up 7 bases and J gave up 2 bases, with 14 bases separating them. CDR3 sequence (DNA): TGTGCCAGCATGTCAGGTTTGCTTAACACTGAAGCTTTCTTT. This translates into CASMSGLLNTEAFF.

This rearrangement joins TRBV5-6 to TRBJ2-7, with 11 bases fitting TRBD2. The CDR3 sequence is 15 residues long. Germline CDR1 reads SGHDT; CDR2 reads YYEEEE. V lost 0 bases and J lost 4; bases outside the gene matches: 3. The CDR3 loop reads CASSLVGLADYEQYF. The CDR3 region has the DNA TGTGCCAGCAGCTTGGTGGGACTAGCGGATTACGAGCAGTACTTC.

In regard to this clone: This CDR3 is also generated by other DNA sequences in the sample. The chain links TRBV5-1 to TRBJ2-7; TRBD1 is a possible D gene (5 bases). The CDR3 loop spans 15 amino acids. Germline V CDR1 and CDR2: SGHRS, YFSETQ. V dropped 3 bases and J dropped 0 bases, with 13 bases sitting between them. The CDR3 sequence is CASSSTGLRSYEQYF. CDR3 bases: TGCGCCAGCAGCTCCACAGGATTGCGCTCCTACGAGCAGTACTTC.

The chain recombines TRBV2 with TRBJ1-3, with D perhaps TRBD1 (5 bases). The CDR3 spans 15 residues. The V end lost 4 bases, the J end lost 4 bases, and 14 bases lay between the germline ends. The germline V gene encodes CDR1 SNHLY and CDR2 FYNNEI. The CDR3 DNA follows: TGTGCCAGCAGTGTAAGGGGAATTTCGGGAAACACCATATATTTT. Translating it yields CASSVRGISGNTIYF. Drawing the rest from reference TRBV2 and TRBJ1-3, the complete variable domain is EPEVTQTPSHQVTQMGQEVILRCVPISNHLYFYWYRQILGQKVEFLVSFYNNEISEKSEIFDDQFSVERPDGSNFTLKIRSTKLEDSAMYFCASSVRGISGNTIYFGEGSWLTVV.

The table lists this clone with a few counts. The gene calls are TRBV27 and TRBJ1-6, with TRBD1 matching 7 bases. J gave up 7 bases and V 6 bases, and 9 bases lay outside the gene matches. Germline V gives CDR1 MNHEY, CDR2 SMNVEV (reference sequence). CDR3 size: 15 residues. The CDR3 is CASSPGQGVNSPLHF. CDR3 nucleotides: TGTGCCAGCAGCCCAGGCCAGGGGGTGAATTCACCCCTCCACTTT.

The J gene is TRBJ1-1, the V gene TRBV30, with unresolved D. Germline CDR1 reads GTSNPN; CDR2 reads SVGIG (reference sequence). This CDR3 spans 13 amino acids. Trimming stripped 0 bases from V and 2 bases from J, with 7 bases between. The CDR3 loop reads CAWSVEGNTEAFF. In DNA form, the CDR3 reads TGTGCCTGGAGTGTGGAGGGAAACACTGAAGCTTTCTTT.

The V and J genes are TRBV5-1 and TRBJ2-3, with 11 nucleotides matching TRBD2. Germline V gene data show CDR1 as SGHRS and CDR2 as YFSETQ. The CDR3 is 15 amino acids. With V trimmed by 1 base and J by 5 bases, 3 bases remained unmatched. In DNA form, the CDR3 reads TGCGCCAGCAGCTTGCGACTAGCGGGGATAGATACGCAGTATTTT. Protein: CASSLRLAGIDTQYF.

This chain uses TRBV7-9 with TRBJ1-5; 11 bases are shared with TRBD1. After removal of 5 bases from V and 4 bases from J, the junction contained 7 bases not matched to a gene. Germline assignment: CDR1 SEHNR and CDR2 FQNEAQ (reference sequence). CDR3 size: 16 residues. The CDR3 nucleotides read TGTGCCAGCAGCCTAGGGACAGGGGGGCAGAATCAGCCCCAGCATTTT. Protein sequence: CASSLGTGGQNQPQHF.

The rearrangement uses TRBV11-2 and TRBJ1-2; 11 bases are a match to TRBD1. V gave up 1 base and J gave up 2 bases; unmatched junction bases: 0. The CDR3 is 15 amino acids. Germline V lookup: CDR1 SGHAT, CDR2 FQNNGV. The CDR3 nucleotides are TGTGCCAGCAGCTTAGGGACAGGGGGCAACTATGGCTACACCTTC. This translates into CASSLGTGGNYGYTF.

The V and J genes are TRBV12-5 and TRBJ2-1; TRBD1 matches 7 bases. CDR1 and CDR2 (germline): LGHNT, FRNRAP. This CDR3 spans 15 amino acids. V was clipped by 8 bases and J by 1 base; unmatched bases: 8. CDR3 nucleotide sequence: TGTGCTAGTAAGCAGGGGGATTGGTCCTACAATGAGCAGTTCTTC. It encodes CASKQGDWSYNEQFF.

The chain employs TRBV12-5 and TRBJ1-6; 7 positions agree with TRBD1. There are 17 residues in the CDR3. From germline, CDR1 is LGHNT and CDR2 FRNRAP. V shed 2 bases, J shed 5 bases, and the junction held 9 bases outside the gene matches. Here the CDR3 reads CASGLPHRDSNNSPLHF. The CDR3 bases are TGTGCTAGTGGTTTGCCCCACCGGGACAGTAATAATTCACCCCTCCACTTT.

The chain joins TRBV9 to TRBJ2-3, with D tentatively TRBD2 (5 bases). The germline V and J ends were trimmed by 4 bases and 0 bases, with 12 bases remaining between them. The germline CDR1 and CDR2 sequences are SGDLS and YYNGEE. The CDR3 spans 15 residues. CDR3 region: CASSTGLTSTDTQYF. The DNA for the CDR3 is TGTGCCAGCAGCACTGGACTTACTAGCACAGATACGCAGTATTTT.

This chain links TRBV28 with TRBJ2-3; 7 bases are a match to TRBD2. Trimming cost V 8 bases and J 3 bases; bases outside gene matches: 8. This CDR3 is 14 amino acids long. The germline CDR1 and CDR2 sequences are MDHEN and SYDVKM. This chain's CDR3 is CASFRGLLTDTQYF. DNA of the CDR3: TGTGCCAGCTTTAGGGGACTATTAACAGATACGCAGTATTTT.

The chain is built from TRBV7-2 and TRBJ2-2; no clear D. Germline V gene sequence: CDR1 SGHTA, CDR2 FQGNSA. V was cut by 3 bases and J by 3 bases, with 8 bases left in between. The CDR3 has 14 residues. The DNA of the CDR3 is TGTGCCAGCAGCTTTGACTTGCACACCGGGGAGCTGTTTTTT. It yields the protein CASSFDLHTGELFF.

The J gene is TRBJ1-5, the V gene TRBV28; tentatively, D is TRBD1 (6 bases). The CDR3 is made up of 16 amino acids. Germline-derived CDR1 and CDR2 are MDHEN and SYDVKM. V gave up 6 bases and J gave up 3 bases, with 18 bases separating them. The CDR3 here is CASRSGMRTDNQPQHF. The CDR3 DNA reads TGTGCCAGCAGATCCGGAATGCGGACAGACAATCAGCCCCAGCATTTT.

In DNA, the CDR3 is TGCGCCAGCAGCTTGGGGGGGACAGGGGTTATACTTGAAGCTTTCTTT. This gives the protein CASSLGGTGVILEAFF. The rearrangement uses TRBV5-1 and TRBJ1-1, with 10 bases lining up with TRBD1. Germline V lookup: CDR1 SGHRS, CDR2 YFSETQ. The CDR3 loop spans 16 amino acids. V lost 0 bases and J lost 7; bases outside the gene matches: 9.

This sequence joins TRBV28 and TRBJ2-7; TRBD1 is a possible D gene (6 bases). Germline loops: CDR1 MDHEN, CDR2 SYDVKM. The CDR3 length is 14 residues. Trimming stripped 7 bases from V and 4 bases from J, with 17 bases between. The CDR3 DNA sequence: TGTGCCAGCATCCCGATACAGGGTTGGTACGAGCAGTACTTC. This encodes CASIPIQGWYEQYF.

The chain carries TRBV28 and TRBJ2-1, with 9 bases identical to TRBD2. The CDR3 is 13 amino acids. V shed 8 bases and J 5 bases; nucleotides not matched to a gene: 4. Per the germline V gene, CDR1 is MDHEN and CDR2 is SYDVKM. The CDR3 nucleotides read TGTGCCAGCTGCGGGGGGGGTAACAATGAGCAGTTCTTC. Protein product: CASCGGGNNEQFF.

CDR3 in amino acids: CASSQEDRGRTGELFF. The CDR3 DNA reads TGCGCCAGCAGCCAAGAAGACAGGGGGCGGACCGGGGAGCTGTTTTTT. J is TRBJ2-2 and V is TRBV4-1, with 10 bases fitting TRBD1. Germline CDR1 and CDR2: MGHRA and YSYEKL. The CDR3 contains 16 residues. V was pared by 0 bases and J by 5 bases, with 3 bases of the junction left unmatched.